The rows below give T cell receptor beta chains drawn from one sample of a study of T cell responses to AZD1222 COVID-19 vaccine. TCRdb's copy holds only in-frame clones and misses some; the assay was immunoSEQ multiplex PCR. The sample carries about 100,000 clones, 88% recorded once. Sequenced material: peripheral blood, taken on day 0 of AZD1222 vaccination. Receptors were obtained from an adult in good health. Each CDR3 is given with its conserved first and last residue. Each record gives: clone size, V gene, D gene, J gene, CDR3 protein, CDR3 DNA. D genes are given only for firm matches. Size tells how often a clone was seen (once, few, many) or the class of an expanded clone, and some rows leave it out.

clone size: NA; V gene: TRBV5-1; D gene: TRBD2; J gene: TRBJ2-3; CDR3 protein: CASSLAGGSLNTDTQYF; CDR3 DNA: TGCGCCAGCAGCTTGGCCGGGGGGAGCCTTAACACAGATACGCAGTATTTT
clone size: NA; V gene: TRBV5-1; D gene: NA; J gene: TRBJ2-7; CDR3 protein: CASMDSFSYEQYF; CDR3 DNA: TGCGCCAGCATGGACAGCTTTTCCTACGAGCAGTACTTC
clone size: NA; V gene: TRBV3-1/TRBV3-2; D gene: NA; J gene: TRBJ1-2; CDR3 protein: CASSQVGASNYGYTF; CDR3 DNA: TGTGCCAGCAGCCAAGTAGGGGCGTCTAACTATGGCTACACCTTC
clone size: NA; V gene: TRBV11-2; D gene: NA; J gene: TRBJ1-1; CDR3 protein: CASSLEWGNTEAFF; CDR3 DNA: TGTGCCAGCAGCTTAGAGTGGGGGAACACTGAAGCTTTCTTT
clone size: NA; V gene: TRBV24-1; D gene: NA; J gene: TRBJ1-2; CDR3 protein: CATSDPRGASGYTF; CDR3 DNA: TGTGCCACCAGTGATCCAAGGGGGGCGAGCGGCTACACCTTC
clone size: NA; V gene: TRBV19; D gene: TRBD2; J gene: TRBJ2-1; CDR3 protein: CASSPGRGPYNEQFF; CDR3 DNA: TGTGCCAGTAGTCCCGGGAGGGGCCCTTACAATGAGCAGTTCTTC
clone size: NA; V gene: TRBV19; D gene: NA; J gene: TRBJ1-6; CDR3 protein: CASSPAADVPLHF; CDR3 DNA: TGTGCCAGTAGTCCTGCTGCCGACGTACCCCTCCACTTT
clone size: NA; V gene: TRBV6-5; D gene: NA; J gene: TRBJ2-6; CDR3 protein: CASSPGGSGANVLTF; CDR3 DNA: TGTGCCAGCAGTCCAGGGGGGTCCGGGGCCAACGTCCTGACTTTC
clone size: once; V gene: TRBV4-3; D gene: NA; J gene: TRBJ1-3; CDR3 protein: CASSQFRTATSGNTIYF; CDR3 DNA: TGCGCCAGCAGCCAGTTTAGGACAGCGACCTCTGGAAACACCATATATTTT
clone size: NA; V gene: TRBV7-9; D gene: NA; J gene: TRBJ1-6; CDR3 protein: CASSLAHTSPLHF; CDR3 DNA: TGTGCCAGCAGCTTAGCGCATACTTCACCCCTCCACTTT
clone size: NA; V gene: TRBV4-3; D gene: NA; J gene: TRBJ2-4; CDR3 protein: CASSQESGALNIQYF; CDR3 DNA: TGCGCCAGCAGCCAAGAAAGCGGCGCTTTAAACATTCAGTACTTC
clone size: NA; V gene: TRBV27; D gene: TRBD1; J gene: TRBJ2-2; CDR3 protein: CASSLSGRGPGELFF; CDR3 DNA: TGTGCCAGCAGTTTATCGGGCAGGGGGCCCGGGGAGCTGTTTTTT
clone size: once; V gene: TRBV10-2; D gene: NA; J gene: TRBJ2-7; CDR3 protein: CASSARDGSYEQYF; CDR3 DNA: TGCGCCAGCAGTGCCCGGGACGGCTCCTACGAGCAGTACTTC
clone size: NA; V gene: TRBV14; D gene: NA; J gene: TRBJ2-6; CDR3 protein: CASSPTGRSHSGANVLTF; CDR3 DNA: TGTGCCAGCAGCCCAACGGGACGGAGCCACTCTGGGGCCAACGTCCTGACTTTC
clone size: NA; V gene: TRBV7-6; D gene: TRBD1; J gene: TRBJ2-2; CDR3 protein: CASSYRRQGVFTGELFF; CDR3 DNA: TGTGCCAGCAGCTACCGGAGACAGGGAGTGTTCACCGGGGAGCTGTTTTTT
clone size: NA; V gene: TRBV28; D gene: TRBD2; J gene: TRBJ2-3; CDR3 protein: CASRKGLAGYRSDTQYF; CDR3 DNA: TGTGCCAGCAGGAAAGGGTTAGCGGGGTATAGGTCAGATACGCAGTATTTT
clone size: NA; V gene: TRBV7-8; D gene: NA; J gene: TRBJ1-6; CDR3 protein: CASSLQSVLGNSPLHF; CDR3 DNA: TGTGCCAGCAGCCTACAGTCGGTCCTCGGAAATTCACCCCTCCACTTT
clone size: NA; V gene: TRBV28; D gene: NA; J gene: TRBJ1-6; CDR3 protein: CATYPGLRNSPLHF; CDR3 DNA: TGTGCCACCTATCCGGGACTGAGAAATTCACCCCTCCACTTT
clone size: NA; V gene: TRBV7-2; D gene: NA; J gene: TRBJ1-1; CDR3 protein: CASSLGGAGGTEAFF; CDR3 DNA: TGTGCCAGCAGCTTAGGCGGGGCGGGGGGCACTGAAGCTTTCTTT
clone size: NA; V gene: TRBV2; D gene: NA; J gene: TRBJ2-2; CDR3 protein: CASCRGPLFSNTGELFF; CDR3 DNA: TGTGCCAGCTGTCGGGGACCGCTCTTTTCGAACACCGGGGAGCTGTTTTTT
clone size: NA; V gene: TRBV19; D gene: TRBD2; J gene: TRBJ2-7; CDR3 protein: CASSILASGGTYEQYF; CDR3 DNA: TGTGCCAGTAGTATTCTTGCTAGCGGGGGGACCTACGAGCAGTACTTC
clone size: NA; V gene: TRBV12-3/TRBV12-4; D gene: NA; J gene: TRBJ2-2; CDR3 protein: CASSRRGAGELFF; CDR3 DNA: TGTGCCAGCAGTCGGCGGGGAGCCGGGGAGCTGTTTTTT
clone size: NA; V gene: TRBV19; D gene: TRBD1; J gene: TRBJ2-3; CDR3 protein: CASSISGTGKLTDTQYF; CDR3 DNA: TGTGCCAGTAGTATATCCGGGACAGGGAAGTTGACAGATACGCAGTATTTT
clone size: NA; V gene: TRBV6-5; D gene: NA; J gene: TRBJ1-1; CDR3 protein: CASSYLNTEAFF; CDR3 DNA: TGTGCCAGCAGTTACTTGAACACTGAAGCTTTCTTT
clone size: NA; V gene: TRBV19; D gene: TRBD1; J gene: TRBJ2-5; CDR3 protein: CASGTGGWETQYF; CDR3 DNA: TGTGCCAGCGGGACAGGGGGGTGGGAGACCCAGTACTTC
clone size: NA; V gene: TRBV19; D gene: NA; J gene: TRBJ1-6; CDR3 protein: CASSGPGARNSPLHF; CDR3 DNA: TGTGCCAGTAGTGGACCAGGGGCTAGGAATTCACCCCTCCACTTT
clone size: NA; V gene: TRBV11-2; D gene: NA; J gene: TRBJ2-1; CDR3 protein: CASRAGGGLRNEQFF; CDR3 DNA: TGTGCCAGCAGAGCAGGGGGGGGTCTAAGGAATGAGCAGTTCTTC
clone size: NA; V gene: TRBV27; D gene: NA; J gene: TRBJ1-2; CDR3 protein: CASSLAVHSNYGYTF; CDR3 DNA: TGTGCCAGCAGTTTAGCGGTCCACTCTAACTATGGCTACACCTTC
clone size: NA; V gene: TRBV5-1; D gene: NA; J gene: TRBJ2-7; CDR3 protein: CASSFTGTGEQYF; CDR3 DNA: TGCGCCAGCAGCTTTACCGGGACCGGCGAGCAGTACTTC
clone size: NA; V gene: TRBV11-2; D gene: TRBD2; J gene: TRBJ2-1; CDR3 protein: CASSLRYSGGGPNNEQFF; CDR3 DNA: TGTGCCAGCAGCTTACGTTACAGTGGGGGGGGACCCAACAATGAGCAGTTCTTC
clone size: NA; V gene: TRBV6-5; D gene: NA; J gene: TRBJ1-6; CDR3 protein: CASRGHRGLPLHF; CDR3 DNA: TGTGCCAGCAGGGGCCACCGTGGTCTCCCCCTCCACTTT
clone size: NA; V gene: TRBV12-3/TRBV12-4; D gene: NA; J gene: TRBJ1-1; CDR3 protein: CASSLKDPKAFF; CDR3 DNA: TGTGCCAGCTCCCTTAAAGACCCGAAAGCTTTCTTT
clone size: once; V gene: TRBV24-1; D gene: NA; J gene: TRBJ1-4; CDR3 protein: CATSDSRAPNEKLFF; CDR3 DNA: TGTGCCACCAGTGATTCCCGGGCCCCCAATGAAAAACTGTTTTTT
clone size: NA; V gene: TRBV6-2/TRBV6-3; D gene: NA; J gene: TRBJ2-7; CDR3 protein: CASSSPTGYEQYF; CDR3 DNA: TGTGCCAGCAGTAGCCCAACAGGGTACGAGCAGTACTTC
clone size: NA; V gene: TRBV6-5; D gene: TRBD1; J gene: TRBJ2-1; CDR3 protein: CASSLGQPNYNEQFF; CDR3 DNA: TGTGCCAGCAGCCTGGGACAGCCCAATTACAATGAGCAGTTCTTC
clone size: NA; V gene: TRBV29-1; D gene: NA; J gene: TRBJ1-1; CDR3 protein: CSVGRQENSEAFF; CDR3 DNA: TGCAGCGTCGGACGACAGGAGAACAGTGAAGCTTTCTTT